This T cell receptor (beta chain) came from a study of T-cell reconstitution after alpha-beta-depleted transplantation in children. V lost 6 bases to trimming and J lost 3 bases, with 9 bases between them. CDR3 length: 12 amino acids. Looked up from germline, CDR1 is MNHEY and CDR2 is SMNVEV (reference sequence). This clonotype was counted many times. Unique molecular identifiers were built into the TCRbeta library. One entry per CDR3 protein results from TCRdb running MiXCR on the PCR reads. The sample holds roughly 200,000 distinct CDR3 sequences, roughly 7.5% seen once. The chain joins TRBV27 to TRBJ2-7; D is uncertain. This specimen was PBMCs from the stem cell graft donor, taken from the stem cell graft. The source of this sequence is a human donor who donated a stem cell graft to a child with Wiskott-Aldrich syndrome. The CDR3 region is CASSLVGYEQYF. The CDR3 DNA is TGTGCCAGCAGCTTAGTGGGCTACGAGCAGTACTTC.